This TCR beta chain is drawn from a study of blood T cell repertoires in COVID-19. Study-wide background: The study drew acute and convalescent COVID-19 samples from the United States, Italy and Spain. Sources were T cells, B-cell-depleted T cells, or PBMCs; the material itself was cDNA or gDNA.

Germline trimming cut 5 bases from V and 4 bases from J; bases unmatched to any gene: 7. CDR1 and CDR2 (germline): SGHRS, YFSETQ. The CDR3 spans 15 residues. As handled by the study authors: Estimated nucleated cell counts came from reference gene primer amplification. This table comes from immunoSEQ multiplex PCR, and its TCRdb copy is limited to in-frame clones, with some not included. That table supplies the V and J calls and clone size; D and trimming were determined from the DNA. The sample contains tens of thousands of clones, approximately 86% of which appear only once. The sequenced sample consisted of peripheral blood. The chain is built from TRBV5-1 and TRBJ2-3; 10 nucleotides line up with TRBD1. The receptor comes from a man between 60 and 75 years old with acute or convalescent COVID-19. The CDR3 DNA reads TGCGCCAGCAGTCCGCCGGGACAGGGGTCAGATACGCAGTATTTT. This gives the protein CASSPPGQGSDTQYF.